The TCR beta chain under discussion was sequenced for a study of blood T cells in healthy people across ages. Germline V gives CDR1 LGHNA, CDR2 YNFKEQ. The CDR3 runs to 17 residues. Primed by a sample-barcoded 5' primer and a J-beta primer mix, a second PCR proceeded for 7 to 11 cycles. Each CDR3 protein is one row after TCRdb ran MiXCR on the 5' RACE reads. The table has almost 300,000 distinct CDR3 sequences, around 29% seen once. V and J are TRBV4-2 and TRBJ2-5; maybe TRBD2 (5 bases). The assigned J gene may be wrong: the sequence end matches TRBJ2-7 better. Sequencing input: blood. The TCR was taken from a woman between 70 and 85 years old in good health. Here the CDR3 reads CASSQEVLTGNSYEQYF. Here the CDR3 DNA reads TGTGCCAGCAGCCAAGAGGTTCTAACGGGGAACTCCTACGAGCAGTACTTC.